One sample yielded the 17 T cell receptor beta chains listed below, sequenced in a study of T cell responses to AZD1222 COVID-19 vaccine. The assay was immunoSEQ multiplex PCR, and TCRdb's table has in-frame clones only and misses some. The data hold some 90,000 clones, with 88% observed a single time. The material was peripheral blood, obtained on day 0 of AZD1222 vaccination. Receptor source: an adult in good health.

The rearrangement uses TRBV29-1 and TRBJ2-2; TRBD2 agrees at 12 bases. V was pared by 3 bases and J by 4 bases, with 6 bases of the junction left unmatched. Germline CDR1 reads SQVTM; CDR2 reads ANQGSEA. The CDR3 is 16 residues long. This CDR3 reads CSVELAGGRFTGELFF. The CDR3 DNA is TGCAGCGTTGAGCTAGCGGGAGGGAGGTTCACCGGGGAGCTGTTTTTT.

V gene TRBV7-2 combines with J gene TRBJ2-7, with a weak D call TRBD1 (6 bases). V dropped 1 base and J dropped 1 base, with 11 bases sitting between them. Germline V gives CDR1 SGHTA, CDR2 FQGNSA. The CDR3 contains 15 residues. The CDR3 spells CASSLGQVLSYEQYF. The CDR3 DNA is TGTGCCAGCAGCTTAGGACAGGTACTTTCCTACGAGCAGTACTTC.

The chain uses TRBV10-3 and TRBJ2-3; the match to TRBD2 covers 12 bases. The junction had 2 bases not matched to a gene; V was cut back by 7 bases and J by 3 bases. CDR1 and CDR2 (germline): ENHRY, SYGVKD. The CDR3 is made up of 14 amino acids. The CDR3 DNA reads as TGTGCCATCACCGGACTAGCGGGGACAGATACGCAGTATTTT. It is translated as CAITGLAGTDTQYF.

The V and J genes are TRBV7-9 and TRBJ2-7; maybe TRBD2 (5 bases). CDR1 SEHNR and CDR2 FQNEAQ come from the germline V gene (reference sequence). CDR3 length equals 14 residues. V lost 7 bases and J lost 3, with 16 bases in between. For the CDR3, the DNA is TGTGCCAGCACCCGCGCGGGTGGAGGCTACGAGCAGTACTTC. Its translation: CASTRAGGGYEQYF.

The chain carries TRBV7-2 and TRBJ2-3; possibly TRBD1 for D (8 bases). Trimming took 6 bases from V and 0 from J, leaving 25 bases between them. The length of the CDR3 is 19 residues. The germline CDR1 and CDR2 sequences are SGHTA and FQGNSA. CDR3 DNA sequence: TGTGCCAGCAGTCTTGGGGGGGACAGGAGATACTCTAGCACAGATACGCAGTATTTT. Residues: CASSLGGDRRYSSTDTQYF.

The chain uses TRBV15 and TRBJ2-1; D gene ambiguous. CDR3 length: 13 residues. V was pared by 8 bases and J by 7 bases, with 15 bases between. Per germline, CDR1 LNHNV and CDR2 YYDKDF (reference sequence). CDR3 DNA: TGTGCCACCCTCCCTCGAGCGCCAAATGAGCAGTTCTTC. Its protein is CATLPRAPNEQFF.

The chain combines TRBV27 with TRBJ1-6, with TRBD1 identical over 7 bases. The trim removed 5 bases at V and 0 bases at J, leaving 10 bases unmatched. The CDR3 loop spans 18 amino acids. The V gene's germline CDR1 is MNHEY and CDR2 SMNVEV (reference sequence). Here the CDR3 DNA reads TGTGCCAGCAGTCTATGGACAGGCGGGACCTCCTATAATTCACCCCTCCACTTT. This sequence encodes CASSLWTGGTSYNSPLHF.

The chain is built from TRBV24-1 and TRBJ1-3; TRBD1 might be the D (6 bases). The CDR3 covers 12 residues. Trimming shortened V by 5 bases and J by 7 bases, and 8 bases separated the two germline ends. Germline V gives CDR1 KGHDR, CDR2 SFDVKD. The CDR3 DNA is TGTGCCACCAGTGTAGGGGGGAACACCATATATTTT. This translates into CATSVGGNTIYF.

V is TRBV18 and J is TRBJ1-3, with no clear D. CDR1 KGHSH and CDR2 LQKENI come from the germline V gene. The CDR3 extends over 17 amino acids. The V gene lost 3 bases and the J gene lost 0 bases, with 15 bases spanning the gap. The CDR3 here is CASSPQAVGDSGNTIYF. The CDR3 bases are TGTGCCAGCTCACCCCAAGCCGTGGGAGACTCTGGAAACACCATATATTTT.

This chain connects TRBV7-9 to TRBJ2-7, with unresolved D. V shed 1 base and J shed 7 bases, with 5 bases lying between them. This CDR3 is 11 amino acids long. Germline V gives CDR1 SEHNR, CDR2 FQNEAQ (reference sequence). The CDR3 coding sequence is TGTGCCAGCAGCTTAGAACGGGAGCAGTACTTC. Residues: CASSLEREQYF.

The chain recombines TRBV14 with TRBJ2-3; possible D gene TRBD2, 6 bases. Germline V CDR1 and CDR2: SGHDN, FVKESK. The length of the CDR3 is 16 residues. V was shortened by 2 bases and J by 6 bases, with 18 bases between the two germline ends. CDR3 nucleotides: TGTGCCAGCAGCCAACCCCCGATCGGGAGTATGGATACGCAGTATTTT. Translation: CASSQPPIGSMDTQYF.

The chain combines TRBV18 with TRBJ1-3, with 10 bases aligning to TRBD1. Germline loops: CDR1 KGHSH, CDR2 LQKENI. This CDR3 contains 17 residues. With 3 bases clipped from V and 1 base from J, the junction kept 6 bases outside the gene matches. Written as DNA, the CDR3 is TGTGCCAGCTCACCCGTCGCGGGACAGGGGTCTGGAAACACCATATATTTT. It encodes CASSPVAGQGSGNTIYF.

This chain links TRBV27 with TRBJ1-1, with D tentatively TRBD1 (5 bases). The CDR3 has 13 residues. The V end was cut by 3 bases, the J end by 3 bases, with 8 bases between. The germline V gene encodes CDR1 MNHEY and CDR2 SMNVEV (reference sequence). CDR3 sequence (DNA): TGTGCCAGCAGTTTCCGGGACGACACTGAAGCTTTCTTT. Protein: CASSFRDDTEAFF.

The chain employs TRBV2 and TRBJ1-2; 12 bases fit TRBD1. Germline assignment: CDR1 SNHLY and CDR2 FYNNEI. The CDR3 covers 17 residues. V trimming: 3 bases; J trimming: 5 bases; junction bases outside the gene matches: 10. The DNA for the CDR3 is TGTGCCAGCAGTGACCGGGACAGGGGGCGTCGAAGGTATGGCTACACCTTC. It translates to CASSDRDRGRRRYGYTF.

This chain connects TRBV6-6 to TRBJ2-3, with TRBD2 identical over 12 bases. V shed 5 bases, J shed 7 bases, and the junction held 13 bases outside the gene matches. The CDR3 covers 17 residues. Germline-derived CDR1 and CDR2 are MNHNY and SVGAGI (reference sequence). CDR3 region: CASSHTPSGRDVYTQYF. The CDR3 coding sequence is TGTGCCAGCAGTCATACCCCTAGCGGGAGGGACGTTTATACGCAGTATTTT.

The sample holds one count of this clone. The rearrangement joins TRBV29-1 to TRBJ1-2; tentatively, D is TRBD1 (5 bases). This CDR3 has 16 residues. The V end was cut by 5 bases, the J end by 4 bases, with 23 bases between. CDR1 is SQVTM and CDR2 is ANQGSEA in the germline V gene. Here the CDR3 DNA reads TGCAGCGTTAAGGAGTCGTGGGGCAGATCCTTCTATGGCTACACCTTC. Its translation is CSVKESWGRSFYGYTF.

The chain uses TRBV5-1 and TRBJ2-1; D call uncertain. The germline V gene has CDR1 SGHRS and CDR2 YFSETQ. This CDR3 region has 14 residues. V was pared by 0 bases and J by 4 bases, with 8 bases between. In DNA, the CDR3 is TGCGCCAGCAGCTTGGTCTCGGAGTACAATGAGCAGTTCTTC. It translates to CASSLVSEYNEQFF.